This is a list of T cell receptor beta chains from one sample in a study of blood T cell repertoires in COVID-19. Some clones are missing from TCRdb's copy, which holds only in-frame ones; the method was immunoSEQ multiplex PCR. The table has some 430,000 clones, 90% seen once. What was sequenced was PBMCs or T cells enriched from blood (not recorded which). These receptors all come from a man aged 18 to 29 who had recovered from COVID-19. Both conserved end residues are part of each CDR3. A D gene is named only where the DNA matches it firmly. Where a row states a size, it is once, few, many or the class of an expanded clone; other rows omit it.

v_gene: TRBV2; d_gene: TRBD2; j_gene: TRBJ2-1; abundance: .; CDR3nt: TGTGCCAGCAGGTTAGCGGGACCTTACAATGAGCAGTTCTTC; CDR3aa: CASRLAGPYNEQFF
v_gene: TRBV11-3; d_gene: TRBD1; j_gene: TRBJ1-6; abundance: .; CDR3nt: TGTGCCAGCAGCCTAGGGACAGCCAAGGATTCACCCCTCCACTTT; CDR3aa: CASSLGTAKDSPLHF
v_gene: TRBV25-1; d_gene: TRBD1; j_gene: TRBJ1-2; abundance: .; CDR3nt: TGTGCCAGCAGTCCTTACGACAGGGATAACTATGGCTACACCTTC; CDR3aa: CASSPYDRDNYGYTF
v_gene: TRBV6-5; d_gene: TRBD2; j_gene: TRBJ2-7; abundance: .; CDR3nt: TGTGCCAGCAGTTACTCCGCAGCGGGGGTTTACGAGCAGTACTTC; CDR3aa: CASSYSAAGVYEQYF
v_gene: TRBV20-1; d_gene: .; j_gene: TRBJ2-7; abundance: .; CDR3nt: TGCAGTGCTAGTAACACTAACGAGCAGTACTTC; CDR3aa: CSASNTNEQYF
v_gene: TRBV6-2/TRBV6-3; d_gene: .; j_gene: TRBJ1-5; abundance: .; CDR3nt: TGTGCCAGCAGTGTGACAGCCAGGGGGCCCCAGCATTTT; CDR3aa: CASSVTARGPQHF
v_gene: TRBV7-3; d_gene: .; j_gene: TRBJ1-2; abundance: .; CDR3nt: TGTGCCAGCAGCGCGGGTCTTGATGGCTACACCTTC; CDR3aa: CASSAGLDGYTF
v_gene: TRBV3-1/TRBV3-2; d_gene: TRBD2; j_gene: TRBJ2-1; abundance: .; CDR3nt: TGTGCCAGCAGCCAATGGCTAGCGGGAGCCAATGAGCAGTTCTTC; CDR3aa: CASSQWLAGANEQFF
v_gene: TRBV7-8; d_gene: .; j_gene: TRBJ2-3; abundance: .; CDR3nt: TGTGCCAGCAGCTTAAGGCCGAGCGGCGATACGCAGTATTTT; CDR3aa: CASSLRPSGDTQYF
v_gene: TRBV4-1; d_gene: .; j_gene: TRBJ1-1; abundance: .; CDR3nt: TGCGCCAGCAGCCAAAAAACAGGGCTGAACACTGAAGCTTTCTTT; CDR3aa: CASSQKTGLNTEAFF
v_gene: TRBV6-5; d_gene: .; j_gene: TRBJ1-1; abundance: .; CDR3nt: TGTGCCAGCTGGGCGGCGGGGGAGATGAGTACTTTCTTT; CDR3aa: CASWAAGEMSTFF
v_gene: TRBV9; d_gene: TRBD2; j_gene: TRBJ2-1; abundance: once; CDR3nt: TGTGCCAGCAGCGTAAAAGCGGGAACCTCCTACAATGAGCAGTTCTTC; CDR3aa: CASSVKAGTSYNEQFF
v_gene: TRBV2; d_gene: .; j_gene: TRBJ2-2; abundance: .; CDR3nt: TGTGCCAGCAGTGAATGGCGGGGGGAGCTGTTTTTT; CDR3aa: CASSEWRGELFF
v_gene: TRBV11-2; d_gene: TRBD1; j_gene: TRBJ1-1; abundance: .; CDR3nt: TGTGCCAGCAGCTTAGATGGGACAGGGTGGTACACTGAAGCTTTCTTT; CDR3aa: CASSLDGTGWYTEAFF
v_gene: TRBV19; d_gene: TRBD1; j_gene: TRBJ1-5; abundance: .; CDR3nt: TGTGCCAGTAGTATAAGGGGACAGGGAATCGGTCAGCCCCAGCATTTT; CDR3aa: CASSIRGQGIGQPQHF
v_gene: TRBV28; d_gene: TRBD1; j_gene: TRBJ1-4; abundance: .; CDR3nt: TGTGCCAGCAGCATCCCGGGACAGCGGTTACTTAATGAAAAACTGTTTTTT; CDR3aa: CASSIPGQRLLNEKLFF
v_gene: TRBV7-8; d_gene: .; j_gene: TRBJ2-7; abundance: .; CDR3nt: TGTGCCAGCAGCTTACCCAGTAATGACGAGCAGTACTTC; CDR3aa: CASSLPSNDEQYF
v_gene: TRBV3-1/TRBV3-2; d_gene: .; j_gene: TRBJ1-5; abundance: .; CDR3nt: TGTGCCAGCAGCCAAGATCTGACAGGCAATCAGCCCCAGCATTTT; CDR3aa: CASSQDLTGNQPQHF
v_gene: TRBV24-1; d_gene: .; j_gene: TRBJ1-5; abundance: .; CDR3nt: TGTGCCACCAGTGATTTTGCCCAGGGGTATCAGCCCCAGCATTTT; CDR3aa: CATSDFAQGYQPQHF
v_gene: TRBV19; d_gene: .; j_gene: TRBJ1-6; abundance: .; CDR3nt: TGTGCCAGTGGAGTTAATTCACCCCTCCACTTT; CDR3aa: CASGVNSPLHF
v_gene: TRBV14; d_gene: .; j_gene: TRBJ1-2; abundance: .; CDR3nt: TGTGCCAGCAGCCGGGCAGGACTAAACTATGGCTACACCTTC; CDR3aa: CASSRAGLNYGYTF
v_gene: TRBV30; d_gene: TRBD2; j_gene: TRBJ2-5; abundance: .; CDR3nt: TGTGCCTGGAGTCTGGGACTAGCGCAGCAAGAGACCCAGTACTTC; CDR3aa: CAWSLGLAQQETQYF
v_gene: TRBV29-1; d_gene: TRBD1; j_gene: TRBJ1-4; abundance: .; CDR3nt: TGCAGCGGGGGACAGGCTGGGGAAAAACTGTTTTTT; CDR3aa: CSGGQAGEKLFF
v_gene: TRBV9; d_gene: TRBD2; j_gene: TRBJ2-7; abundance: .; CDR3nt: TGTGCCAGCAGTAGGACTAGCGGGAGCGAGCAGTACTTC; CDR3aa: CASSRTSGSEQYF
v_gene: TRBV30; d_gene: TRBD2; j_gene: TRBJ2-7; abundance: .; CDR3nt: TGTGCCTGGAGTGGGGGGACTAGCCTCGTCGAGCAGTACTTC; CDR3aa: CAWSGGTSLVEQYF
v_gene: TRBV11-3; d_gene: .; j_gene: TRBJ2-2; abundance: few; CDR3nt: TGTGCCAGCAGCTATCGGCAGGCGAACACCGGGGAGCTGTTTTTT; CDR3aa: CASSYRQANTGELFF
v_gene: TRBV10-2; d_gene: .; j_gene: TRBJ1-2; abundance: .; CDR3nt: TGCGCCAGCAGTGAGGTGGCAGTCTATGGCTACACCTTC; CDR3aa: CASSEVAVYGYTF
v_gene: TRBV3-1/TRBV3-2; d_gene: TRBD1; j_gene: TRBJ1-1; abundance: .; CDR3nt: TGTGCCAGCAGCCGACGGACAGGTCCTGAAGCTTTCTTT; CDR3aa: CASSRRTGPEAFF
v_gene: TRBV10-2; d_gene: TRBD2; j_gene: TRBJ2-3; abundance: once; CDR3nt: TGCGCCAGCAAACTAGCGGGGGAAGTCACAGATACGCAGTATTTT; CDR3aa: CASKLAGEVTDTQYF
v_gene: TRBV19; d_gene: .; j_gene: TRBJ1-6; abundance: .; CDR3nt: TGTGCCAGCTGCGGGACGCGGAATTCACCCCTCCACTTT; CDR3aa: CASCGTRNSPLHF
v_gene: TRBV28; d_gene: .; j_gene: TRBJ1-4; abundance: .; CDR3nt: TGTGCCAGTCAGCGGCCGGGATCCAACAATGAAAAACTGTTTTTT; CDR3aa: CASQRPGSNNEKLFF
v_gene: TRBV5-4; d_gene: .; j_gene: TRBJ2-7; abundance: .; CDR3nt: TGTGCCAGCAGCTTGGGTGGAGCGACCCCTTCGCGGGAGCAGTACTTC; CDR3aa: CASSLGGATPSREQYF
v_gene: TRBV27; d_gene: .; j_gene: TRBJ1-3; abundance: .; CDR3nt: TGTGCCAGCAGTTCGTGGCCTGCCTCTGGAAACACCATATATTTT; CDR3aa: CASSSWPASGNTIYF
v_gene: TRBV11-2; d_gene: TRBD1; j_gene: TRBJ1-1; abundance: .; CDR3nt: TGTGCCAGCAGCTTCTCAAACAGGGGAGAGTTTGAAGCTTTCTTT; CDR3aa: CASSFSNRGEFEAFF
v_gene: TRBV18; d_gene: .; j_gene: TRBJ1-2; abundance: .; CDR3nt: TGTGCCAGCTCACCGCCTCTTGGGCGCTATGGCTACACCTTC; CDR3aa: CASSPPLGRYGYTF
v_gene: TRBV29-1; d_gene: .; j_gene: TRBJ2-7; abundance: .; CDR3nt: TGCAGCGTTGTAGGGACTGGACTTAGCGAGCAGTACTTC; CDR3aa: CSVVGTGLSEQYF
v_gene: TRBV12-3/TRBV12-4; d_gene: .; j_gene: TRBJ1-5; abundance: once; CDR3nt: TGTGCCAGCAGTATCAGGGGAAATCAGCCCCAGCATTTT; CDR3aa: CASSIRGNQPQHF
v_gene: TRBV3-1/TRBV3-2; d_gene: TRBD2; j_gene: TRBJ2-1; abundance: .; CDR3nt: TGTGCCAGCAACCGAGCGGGAGTACGGAATGAGCAGTTCTTC; CDR3aa: CASNRAGVRNEQFF
v_gene: TRBV11-2; d_gene: .; j_gene: TRBJ1-4; abundance: .; CDR3nt: TGTGCCAGCAGCGAGTGGACGGGGGATAATGAAAAACTGTTTTTT; CDR3aa: CASSEWTGDNEKLFF
v_gene: TRBV2; d_gene: .; j_gene: TRBJ1-6; abundance: .; CDR3nt: TGTGCCAGCAATCTCCTGGGGGGTAGCTCCTATAATTCACCCCTCCACTTT; CDR3aa: CASNLLGGSSYNSPLHF
v_gene: TRBV5-6; d_gene: .; j_gene: TRBJ2-1; abundance: .; CDR3nt: TGTGCCAGCAGCAACTCGGACTATGAGCAGTTCTTC; CDR3aa: CASSNSDYEQFF
v_gene: TRBV27; d_gene: .; j_gene: TRBJ1-2; abundance: .; CDR3nt: TGTGCCAGCACCTCTTCGGGGGGCTCTTTCTATGGCTACACCTTC; CDR3aa: CASTSSGGSFYGYTF
v_gene: TRBV6-5; d_gene: .; j_gene: TRBJ1-4; abundance: .; CDR3nt: TGTGCCAGCAACCAGCCGCAGGGTCAGCCTTTTTTT; CDR3aa: CASNQPQGQPFF
v_gene: TRBV15; d_gene: TRBD1; j_gene: TRBJ1-2; abundance: .; CDR3nt: TGTGCCACCGTCCGGGACAGGGCTAACTATGGCTACACCTTC; CDR3aa: CATVRDRANYGYTF
v_gene: TRBV6-5; d_gene: .; j_gene: TRBJ1-1; abundance: .; CDR3nt: TGTGCCAGCCGGACGGAGGGACCTCACTTT; CDR3aa: CASRTEGPHF
v_gene: TRBV5-1; d_gene: .; j_gene: TRBJ2-6; abundance: .; CDR3nt: TGCGCCAGCAGCGCCTCTGGCTCCGGGGCCAACGTCCTGACTTTC; CDR3aa: CASSASGSGANVLTF
v_gene: TRBV7-9; d_gene: .; j_gene: TRBJ1-1; abundance: .; CDR3nt: TGTGCCAGCAGCTTGGAGTTTGCTGAAGCTTTCTTT; CDR3aa: CASSLEFAEAFF